This T cell receptor beta chain was sequenced for a study of OX40 agonist ivuxolimab in advanced cancers. Method: immunoSEQ multiplex PCR; TCRdb's copy keeps in-frame clones and lacks some. The profile covers under 65,000 clones, with around 83% appearing a single time and about 2.9% taken by the ten largest. Sequencing used CD4+ or CD8+ T cells sorted from blood, obtained in a trial of the OX40 agonist ivuxolimab. This clonotype was sampled from an adult with an advanced solid tumor such as melanoma, head and neck, liver or kidney cancer.

As DNA, the CDR3 is TGTGCCAGCAGCTTAGATTTAGGGGTCCAGCCCCAGCATTTT. Amino acid sequence: CASSLDLGVQPQHF. This rearrangement joins TRBV7-2 to TRBJ1-5, with D possibly TRBD1 on 5 matching bases. The CDR3 loop spans 14 amino acids. Germline values: CDR1 SGHTA, CDR2 FQGNSA. Trimming cost V 1 base and J 7 bases, with 11 bases left between them.